This entry concerns a single T cell receptor beta chain. In this sample, this clone turned up once. Which antigen it targets is not known. No qualities accompany the bases; no much larger clone lies one base away. These data come from a study of STAT5B mutations in CD4+ large granular lymphocyte leukemia (dated by TCRdb to between 2021 and 2022). About the investigation overall: Among healthy controls, the CDR3 'QG' motif was associated with a particular HLA allele. TCRbeta repertoires of CD4+ T-cell large granular lymphocyte leukemia patients were compared with those of healthy blood donors. Flow cytometry on FACSCanto II or FACSVerse showed that the purified fractions were more than 95% pure among lymphocytes. The research as a whole found: The data were not HLA-matched, and the relatively small sample size could explain the higher clonality seen in CD4+ compared with CD8+ T-LGLL. Enrichment of TRBV06-family usage was observed among the top patient clones (8/27) relative to healthy controls (2/35). The main leukemic clonotypes were found to be private to each patient, although 25% of the main leukemic clonotypes were detected at low frequency in the non-leukemic repertoires of other patients. CD4-sorted patient repertoires appeared more clonal than healthy CD4+ repertoires, and this difference persisted after removing the putative leukemic clones.

Healthy controls were 37 blood donors whose buffy coats came from the Finnish Red Cross blood service. All TCR-sequenced material derived from peripheral blood: patient blood samples and healthy donor buffy coats. Ficoll-Hypaque gradient centrifugation was used to isolate peripheral blood mononuclear cells. CD4+ cells were purified magnetically from the buffy coats of healthy controls. Genomic DNA was extracted with the Gentra Puregene Cell and Tissue kit and quantified on a Qubit 2.0 fluorometer. The immunoSEQ assay at survey resolution was used to sequence TCRbeta rearrangements from genomic DNA. Concerning the study's data processing: In the TCR sequencing data, the lowest productive clonotype frequency that could be detected was 2.59 x 10-5. Only productive TCRbeta rearrangements, defined as complete and in-frame sequences, were included in the analyses. The clonality of each sample was calculated as Simpson clonality in the immunoSEQ Analyzer version 3.0. Clones were grouped by frequency into very rare, small, medium, large (1-20%) or hyperexpanded (>20%) categories. Generation probabilities were estimated with OLGA 1.2.3, V-gene circos plots were made with VDJtools, specificities were looked up in VDJdb, and CDR3 motifs were identified with GLIPH. TCRdb took this table from immuneACCESS and kept in-frame rearrangements with V and J called. Such tables lack part of the clones; where checked against another copy, unresolved V genes explain under half of the gap, and the rest is unexplained. V, J and clone size were drawn from that table, and D and trimming were deduced from the DNA. Recorded for this sample are tens of thousands of clones; 80% to 90% of them occurred a single time. Together, the top ten hold 3.6% of the sample.

From its cysteine to its phenylalanine, the CDR3 spans 13 amino acids. The retained sequence is limited to the CDR3, 39 bases, with the frame set at the first base. A distance of 6 bases separates the germline ends of V and J, which lose 3 bases and 1 base respectively. Per the germline V gene (reference sequence), LNHDA is the CDR1 and SQIVND is the CDR2. The sequence was obtained from a human donor in good health. The sequenced sample was CD4+ T cells from blood buffy coats. This receptor chain uses TRBV19 and TRBJ1-1; the D gene remains uncertain. The sequenced DNA: TGTGCCAGTAGTATCCCCCCGAACACTGAAGCTTTCTTT. Its protein reads: CASSIPPNTEAFF. Reference TRBV19 and TRBJ1-1 genes cover what lies past the CDR3, so the full variable domain is DGGITQSPKYLFRKEGQNVTLSCEQNLNHDAMYWYRQDPGQGLRLIYYSQIVNDFQKGDIAEGYSVSREKKESFPLTVTSAQKNPTAFYLCASSIPPNTEAFFGQGTRLTVV.